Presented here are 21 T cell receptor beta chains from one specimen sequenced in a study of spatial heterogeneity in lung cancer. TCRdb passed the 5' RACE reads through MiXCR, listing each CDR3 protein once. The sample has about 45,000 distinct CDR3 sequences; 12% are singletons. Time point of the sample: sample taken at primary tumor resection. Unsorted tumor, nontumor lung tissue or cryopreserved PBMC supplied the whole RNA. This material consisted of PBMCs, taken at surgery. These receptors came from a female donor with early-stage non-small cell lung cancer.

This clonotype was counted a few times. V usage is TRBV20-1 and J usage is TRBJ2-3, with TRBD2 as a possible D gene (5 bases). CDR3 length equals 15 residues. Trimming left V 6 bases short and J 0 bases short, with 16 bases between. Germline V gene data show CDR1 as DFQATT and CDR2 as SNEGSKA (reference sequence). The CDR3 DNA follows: TGCAGTGCGCGGACTGCTACTCTTAGCACAGATACGCAGTATTTT. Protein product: CSARTATLSTDTQYF.

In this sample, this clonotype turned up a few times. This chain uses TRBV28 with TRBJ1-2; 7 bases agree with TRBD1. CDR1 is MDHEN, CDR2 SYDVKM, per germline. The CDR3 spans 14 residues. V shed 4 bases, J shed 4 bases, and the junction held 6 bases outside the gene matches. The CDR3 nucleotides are TGTGCCAGCAGTTCAGGACAGGTTCGCTATGGCTACACCTTC. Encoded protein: CASSSGQVRYGYTF.

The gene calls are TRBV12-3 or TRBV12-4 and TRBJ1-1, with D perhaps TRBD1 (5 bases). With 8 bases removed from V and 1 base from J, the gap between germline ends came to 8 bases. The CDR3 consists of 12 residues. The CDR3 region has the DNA TGTGCCAGCGGGGCAGGGAACACTGAAGCTTTCTTT. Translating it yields CASGAGNTEAFF.

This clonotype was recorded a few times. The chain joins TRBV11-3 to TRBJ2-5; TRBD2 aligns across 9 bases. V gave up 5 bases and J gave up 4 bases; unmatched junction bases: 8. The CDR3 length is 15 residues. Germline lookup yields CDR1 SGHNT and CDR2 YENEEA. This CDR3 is CASSPGGGAAETQYF. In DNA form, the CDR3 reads TGTGCCAGCAGCCCAGGCGGGGGGGCGGCAGAGACCCAGTACTTC.

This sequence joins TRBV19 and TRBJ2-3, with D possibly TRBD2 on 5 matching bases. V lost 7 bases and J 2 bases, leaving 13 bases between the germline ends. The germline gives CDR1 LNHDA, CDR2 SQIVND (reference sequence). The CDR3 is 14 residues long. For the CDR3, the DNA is TGTGCCAGTACTGTGGGAGTCTTCACAGATACGCAGTATTTT. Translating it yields CASTVGVFTDTQYF.

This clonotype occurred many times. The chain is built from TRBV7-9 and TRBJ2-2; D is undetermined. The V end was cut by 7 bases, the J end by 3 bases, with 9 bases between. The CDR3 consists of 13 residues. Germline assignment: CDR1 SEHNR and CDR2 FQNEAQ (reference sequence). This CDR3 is CASTRWDTGELFF. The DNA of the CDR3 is TGTGCCAGCACCCGGTGGGACACCGGGGAGCTGTTTTTT.

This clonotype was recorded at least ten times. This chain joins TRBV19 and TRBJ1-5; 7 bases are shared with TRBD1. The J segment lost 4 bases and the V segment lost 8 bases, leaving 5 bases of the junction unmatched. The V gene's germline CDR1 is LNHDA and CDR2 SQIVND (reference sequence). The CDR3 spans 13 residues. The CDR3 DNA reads TGTGCCAGTGGGACAGTCAGGAATCAGCCCCAGCATTTT. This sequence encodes CASGTVRNQPQHF.

The CDR3 DNA reads TGTGCCAGCAGTGAAGGCCAAACAGGGGGCACCCAGTACTTC. Its translation: CASSEGQTGGTQYF. The chain combines TRBV6-1 with TRBJ2-5, with 9 bases matching TRBD1. This CDR3 spans 14 amino acids. Germline V CDR1 and CDR2: MNHNS, SASEGT. The V gene end was trimmed by 1 base and the J gene end by 8 bases; junction bases not matched to a gene: 5.

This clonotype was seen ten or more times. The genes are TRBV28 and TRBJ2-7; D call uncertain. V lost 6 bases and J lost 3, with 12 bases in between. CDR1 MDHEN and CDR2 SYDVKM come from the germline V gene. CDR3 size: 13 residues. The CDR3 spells CASSPGPLYEQYF. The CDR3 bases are TGTGCCAGCAGCCCCGGGCCACTCTACGAGCAGTACTTC.

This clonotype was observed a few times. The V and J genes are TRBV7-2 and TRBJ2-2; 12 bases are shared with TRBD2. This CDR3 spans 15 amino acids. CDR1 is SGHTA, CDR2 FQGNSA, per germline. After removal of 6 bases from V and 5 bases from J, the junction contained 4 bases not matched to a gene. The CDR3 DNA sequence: TGTGCCAGCAGGAGTGGGACTAGCGGGACCGGGGAGCTGTTTTTT. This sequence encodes CASRSGTSGTGELFF. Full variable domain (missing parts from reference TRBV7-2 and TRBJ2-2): GAGVSQSPSNKVTEKGKDVELRCDPISGHTALYWYRQSLGQGLEFLIYFQGNSAPDKSGLPSDRFSAERTGGSVSTLTIQRTQQEDSAVYLCASRSGTSGTGELFFGEGSRLTVL.

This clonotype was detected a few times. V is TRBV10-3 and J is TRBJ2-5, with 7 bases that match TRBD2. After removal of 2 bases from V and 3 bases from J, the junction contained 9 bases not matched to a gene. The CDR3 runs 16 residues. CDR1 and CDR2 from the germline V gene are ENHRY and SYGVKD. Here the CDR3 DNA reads TGTGCCATCAGTGAGCCTTCGAGCGGGGCTAAAGAGACCCAGTACTTC. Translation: CAISEPSSGAKETQYF.

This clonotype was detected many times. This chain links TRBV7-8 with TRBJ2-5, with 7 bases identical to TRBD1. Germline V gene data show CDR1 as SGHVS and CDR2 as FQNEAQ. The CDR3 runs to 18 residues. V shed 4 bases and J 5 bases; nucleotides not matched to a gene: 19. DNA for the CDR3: TGTGCCAGCAGCTCCCCGATTACCCACAGGGGAATAGGGGAGACCCAGTACTTC. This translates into CASSSPITHRGIGETQYF.

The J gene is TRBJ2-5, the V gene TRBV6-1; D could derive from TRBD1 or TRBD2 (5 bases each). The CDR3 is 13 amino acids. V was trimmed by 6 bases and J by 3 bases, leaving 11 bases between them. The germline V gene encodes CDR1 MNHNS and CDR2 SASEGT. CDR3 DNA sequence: TGTGCCAGCAGCCGGGGCCCCGAAGAGACCCAGTACTTC. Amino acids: CASSRGPEETQYF.

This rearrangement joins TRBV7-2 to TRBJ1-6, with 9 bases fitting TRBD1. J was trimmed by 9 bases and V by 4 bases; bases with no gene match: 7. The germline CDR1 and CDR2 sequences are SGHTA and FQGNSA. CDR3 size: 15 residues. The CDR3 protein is CASSSYRGQGSPLHF. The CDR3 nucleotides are TGTGCCAGCAGCTCCTACAGGGGGCAGGGTTCACCCCTCCACTTT.

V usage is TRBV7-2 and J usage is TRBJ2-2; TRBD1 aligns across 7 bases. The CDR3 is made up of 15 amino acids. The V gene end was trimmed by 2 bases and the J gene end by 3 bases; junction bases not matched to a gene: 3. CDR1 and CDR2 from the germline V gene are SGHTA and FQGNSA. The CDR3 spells CASSLRQGHTGELFF. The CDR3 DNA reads TGTGCCAGCAGCTTACGACAGGGACACACCGGGGAGCTGTTTTTT.

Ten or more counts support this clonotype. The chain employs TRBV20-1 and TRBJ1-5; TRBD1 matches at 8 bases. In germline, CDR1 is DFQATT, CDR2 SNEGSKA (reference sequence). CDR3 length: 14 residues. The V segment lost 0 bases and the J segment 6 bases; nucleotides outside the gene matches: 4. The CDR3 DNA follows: TGCAGTGCTAGAGACTGGACAGGGAGTCAGCCCCAGCATTTT. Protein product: CSARDWTGSQPQHF.

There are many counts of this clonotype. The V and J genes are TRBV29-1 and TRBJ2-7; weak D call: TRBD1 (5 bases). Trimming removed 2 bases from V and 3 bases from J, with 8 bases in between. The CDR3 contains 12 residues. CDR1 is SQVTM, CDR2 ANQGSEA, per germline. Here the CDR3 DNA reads TGCAGCGTTGAAAGGGGCAACTACGAGCAGTACTTC. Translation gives CSVERGNYEQYF.

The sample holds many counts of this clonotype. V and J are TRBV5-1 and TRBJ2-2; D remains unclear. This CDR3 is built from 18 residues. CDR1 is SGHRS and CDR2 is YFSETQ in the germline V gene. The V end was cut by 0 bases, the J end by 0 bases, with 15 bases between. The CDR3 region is CASSLGNAGGSNTGELFF. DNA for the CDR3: TGCGCCAGCAGCTTGGGGAATGCAGGCGGATCGAACACCGGGGAGCTGTTTTTT.

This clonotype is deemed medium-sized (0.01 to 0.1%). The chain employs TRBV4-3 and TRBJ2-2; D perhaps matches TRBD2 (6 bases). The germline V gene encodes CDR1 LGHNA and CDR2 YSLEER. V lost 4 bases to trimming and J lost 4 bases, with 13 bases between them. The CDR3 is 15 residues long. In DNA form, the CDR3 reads TGCGCCAGCAGCCCGGGGGTGGGATCCACCGGGGAGCTGTTTTTT. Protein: CASSPGVGSTGELFF.

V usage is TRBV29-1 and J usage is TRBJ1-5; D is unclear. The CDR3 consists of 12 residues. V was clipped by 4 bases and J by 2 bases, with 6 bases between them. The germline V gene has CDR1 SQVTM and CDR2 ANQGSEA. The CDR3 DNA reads TGCAGCGTTGTTTTAGGCAATCAGCCCCAGCATTTT. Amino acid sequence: CSVVLGNQPQHF.

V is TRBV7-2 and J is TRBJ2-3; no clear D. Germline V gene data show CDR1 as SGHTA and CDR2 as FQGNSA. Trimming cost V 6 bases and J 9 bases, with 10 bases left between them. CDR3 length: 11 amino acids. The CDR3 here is CASRETGTQYF. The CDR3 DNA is TGTGCCAGCAGGGAGACCGGAACGCAGTATTTT. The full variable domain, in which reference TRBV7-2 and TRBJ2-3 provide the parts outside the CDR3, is GAGVSQSPSNKVTEKGKDVELRCDPISGHTALYWYRQSLGQGLEFLIYFQGNSAPDKSGLPSDRFSAERTGGSVSTLTIQRTQQEDSAVYLCASRETGTQYFGPGTRLTVL.